A selection of T cell receptor beta chains follows, all from one sample in a study of identical twins. In TCRdb, the 5' RACE reads were re-called with MiXCR into one record per CDR3 protein. The data hold some 630,000 distinct CDR3 sequences, with around 7.5% observed a single time. This sample also belongs to another study, concerning yellow fever vaccine responses in identical twins.

Sequencing was carried out using PBMCs. These receptor sequences come from a woman aged 18-29 years in good health. CDR3s include the opening cysteine and the closing phenylalanine or tryptophan. The D gene is left open where the match is weak. Size values are once, few and many counts, or a class for expanded clones, and some rows have none.

abundance: many; v_gene: TRBV5-1; j_gene: TRBJ2-3; d_gene: -; CDR3nt: TGCGCCAGCAGCTTGGAGGCAGGGCGTACAGATACGCAGTATTTT; CDR3aa: CASSLEAGRTDTQYF
abundance: -; v_gene: TRBV4-2; j_gene: TRBJ1-1; d_gene: TRBD1; CDR3nt: TGTGCCAGCAGCGAACGGGACAGAGTGAACACTGAAGCTTTCTTT; CDR3aa: CASSERDRVNTEAFF
abundance: few; v_gene: TRBV5-1; j_gene: TRBJ2-7; d_gene: TRBD2; CDR3nt: TGCGCCAGCAGCTTACTGACTAGCGGGAGTTGGGCTTACGAGCAGTACTTC; CDR3aa: CASSLLTSGSWAYEQYF
abundance: few; v_gene: TRBV6-1; j_gene: TRBJ1-1; d_gene: -; CDR3nt: TGTGCCAGCAGTCTTACGGGGGCCAGGGGCACTGAAGCTTTCTTT; CDR3aa: CASSLTGARGTEAFF
abundance: few; v_gene: TRBV5-8; j_gene: TRBJ2-1; d_gene: TRBD2; CDR3nt: TGTGCCAGCAGCCTGGGCGTAGCGGGGAGTGCGCCAATCTTC; CDR3aa: CASSLGVAGSAPIF
abundance: few; v_gene: TRBV12-3/TRBV12-4; j_gene: TRBJ2-3; d_gene: TRBD2; CDR3nt: TGTGCCTGCAGCCCTAAACCCCCCGGGACTAGCGGGGTTAAGGATACGCAGTATTTT; CDR3aa: CACSPKPPGTSGVKDTQYF
abundance: -; v_gene: TRBV14; j_gene: TRBJ1-2; d_gene: TRBD1; CDR3nt: TGTGCCAGCAGCCTAGAGGACAGGGTTAACTATGGCTACACCTTC; CDR3aa: CASSLEDRVNYGYTF
abundance: few; v_gene: TRBV28; j_gene: TRBJ1-5; d_gene: TRBD1; CDR3nt: TGTGCCAGCAGATTCGCCGGGACAGGGGTTCAGCCCCAGCATTTT; CDR3aa: CASRFAGTGVQPQHF
abundance: few; v_gene: TRBV12-3/TRBV12-4; j_gene: TRBJ2-1; d_gene: TRBD2; CDR3nt: TGTGCCAGCAGTTTACGACTAGCTGCAGAGGAGCAGTTCTTC; CDR3aa: CASSLRLAAEEQFF
abundance: many; v_gene: TRBV29-1; j_gene: TRBJ1-1; d_gene: -; CDR3nt: TGCAGCGGGACGGGCGGCAGAGGCACTGAAGCTTTCTTT; CDR3aa: CSGTGGRGTEAFF
abundance: few; v_gene: TRBV28; j_gene: TRBJ1-2; d_gene: TRBD1; CDR3nt: TGTGCCAGCAGTCCAGAGACAGGGGGGATAAGAGGCTACACCTTC; CDR3aa: CASSPETGGIRGYTF
abundance: many; v_gene: TRBV3-1; j_gene: TRBJ2-7; d_gene: -; CDR3nt: TGTGCCAGCAGCGCGGGACTTGGGTCCTACGAGCAGTACTTC; CDR3aa: CASSAGLGSYEQYF
abundance: few; v_gene: TRBV28; j_gene: TRBJ2-5; d_gene: TRBD1; CDR3nt: TGTGCCAGCAGTCACGGGTCACAGGGGTGGGAGGAGACCCAGTACTTC; CDR3aa: CASSHGSQGWEETQYF
abundance: many; v_gene: TRBV2; j_gene: TRBJ2-3; d_gene: -; CDR3nt: TGTGCCAGCAGTTTTCGTGAGGGGAGCACAGATACGCAGTATTTT; CDR3aa: CASSFREGSTDTQYF
abundance: many; v_gene: TRBV12-3/TRBV12-4; j_gene: TRBJ1-2; d_gene: TRBD1; CDR3nt: TGTGCCAGCAGCCTGACAGGGGATACCTGGCTTTATGGCTACACCTTC; CDR3aa: CASSLTGDTWLYGYTF
abundance: many; v_gene: TRBV20-1; j_gene: TRBJ1-1; d_gene: -; CDR3nt: TGCAGTCCCCGAGGGAGCACTGAAGCTTTCTTT; CDR3aa: CSPRGSTEAFF
abundance: many; v_gene: TRBV10-3; j_gene: TRBJ2-7; d_gene: -; CDR3nt: TGTGCCTCGGAGGGGGAGAGGAACGAGCAGTACTTC; CDR3aa: CASEGERNEQYF
abundance: few; v_gene: TRBV12-3/TRBV12-4; j_gene: TRBJ2-2; d_gene: TRBD1; CDR3nt: TGTGCCAGCAGTATCGGACAGGGGGTTCCCGGGGAGCTGTTTTTT; CDR3aa: CASSIGQGVPGELFF
abundance: few; v_gene: TRBV2; j_gene: TRBJ1-3; d_gene: TRBD1; CDR3nt: TGTGCCAGCAGTCCACAGGGGGCGATTGGAAACACCATATATTTT; CDR3aa: CASSPQGAIGNTIYF
abundance: many; v_gene: TRBV20-1; j_gene: TRBJ2-1; d_gene: -; CDR3nt: TGCAGTGCTAGAGATAGGAGCTACAATGAGCAGTTCTTC; CDR3aa: CSARDRSYNEQFF
abundance: -; v_gene: TRBV25-1; j_gene: TRBJ1-6; d_gene: -; CDR3nt: TGTGCCAGCAGTGAAACCGGGAAACGCTCACCCCTCCACTTT; CDR3aa: CASSETGKRSPLHF
abundance: few; v_gene: TRBV7-9; j_gene: TRBJ2-7; d_gene: -; CDR3nt: TGTGCCAGCAGCCCATCCACCTTTAGAACCTACGAGCAGTACTTC; CDR3aa: CASSPSTFRTYEQYF
abundance: many; v_gene: TRBV11-2; j_gene: TRBJ2-3; d_gene: TRBD1; CDR3nt: TGTGCCAGCAGCAACGGGACAGGGAGGTTGGATACGCAGTATTTT; CDR3aa: CASSNGTGRLDTQYF
abundance: -; v_gene: TRBV19; j_gene: TRBJ2-5; d_gene: TRBD1; CDR3nt: TGTGCCAGTAGTATAGCGGAGGACAGGGGTTGGAAGACCCAGTACTTC; CDR3aa: CASSIAEDRGWKTQYF
abundance: few; v_gene: TRBV6-1; j_gene: TRBJ2-7; d_gene: TRBD2; CDR3nt: TGTGCCAGCAAGAGGACTAGCGGGAAGACGGGAGAGCAGTACTTC; CDR3aa: CASKRTSGKTGEQYF
abundance: few; v_gene: TRBV20-1; j_gene: TRBJ2-5; d_gene: -; CDR3nt: TGCAGTGCTAGAGTATGGTGGGAGACCCAGTACTTC; CDR3aa: CSARVWWETQYF
abundance: -; v_gene: TRBV20-1; j_gene: TRBJ2-5; d_gene: TRBD1; CDR3nt: TGCAGTGCTAGAGATCGAGAGGCGGGACAGGGGACCAAGACCCAGTACTTC; CDR3aa: CSARDREAGQGTKTQYF
abundance: -; v_gene: TRBV28; j_gene: TRBJ1-2; d_gene: -; CDR3nt: TGTGCCAGCAGTGCCACAGTAACTTCATCGGGCGGCTACACCTTC; CDR3aa: CASSATVTSSGGYTF
abundance: few; v_gene: TRBV20-1; j_gene: TRBJ1-5; d_gene: -; CDR3nt: TGCAGTGCTAGTTGGGGTTTGGGGCAGCCCCAGCATTTT; CDR3aa: CSASWGLGQPQHF
abundance: many; v_gene: TRBV7-3; j_gene: TRBJ1-1; d_gene: -; CDR3nt: TGTGCCAGCAGACTACAGGAGAACACTGAAGCTTTCTTT; CDR3aa: CASRLQENTEAFF
abundance: -; v_gene: TRBV10-3; j_gene: TRBJ2-7; d_gene: TRBD2; CDR3nt: TGTGCCATCAGTGAGACTAGCGGGAAATCCTACGAGCAGTACTTC; CDR3aa: CAISETSGKSYEQYF